Presented here are 25 T cell receptor beta chains from one specimen sequenced in a study of cytomegalovirus exposure and HLA in healthy donors. Produced via immunoSEQ multiplex PCR; TCRdb's table is partial and in-frame only. The data contain tens of thousands of clones, around nine tenths of them singletons. Sequencing input: PBMCs. The receptors were sampled from a woman between 18 and 30 years old in good health and CMV-seronegative.

The chain is built from TRBV7-2 and TRBJ1-3, with 7 bases aligning to TRBD1. After removal of 3 bases from V and 1 base from J, the junction contained 9 bases not matched to a gene. The CDR3 spans 17 residues. Germline V gives CDR1 SGHTA, CDR2 FQGNSA. The CDR3 loop reads CASSFQGQPGSGNTIYF. CDR3 nucleotide sequence: TGTGCCAGCAGCTTCCAGGGACAGCCAGGTTCTGGAAACACCATATATTTT.

This sequence joins TRBV4-2 and TRBJ2-7; 13 bases line up with TRBD2. Germline assignment: CDR1 LGHNA and CDR2 YNFKEQ. The CDR3 is made up of 16 amino acids. V lost 2 bases and J lost 5; bases outside the gene matches: 6. The CDR3 protein is CASSQPGTSGVDEQYF. The CDR3 nucleotides read TGTGCCAGCAGCCAACCAGGGACTAGCGGGGTTGACGAGCAGTACTTC.

V usage is TRBV7-8 and J usage is TRBJ2-1, with unresolved D. The CDR3 spans 15 residues. The germline CDR1 and CDR2 sequences are SGHVS and FQNEAQ. Trimming pared 2 bases from V and 1 base from J, leaving 9 bases between. The CDR3 nucleotides read TGTGCCAGCAGCTTATTGCCTCAGTCCTACAATGAGCAGTTCTTC. Amino acids: CASSLLPQSYNEQFF.

This clone turned up a few times. This chain uses TRBV6-5 with TRBJ2-3; 7 bases match TRBD1. CDR3 length equals 14 residues. Germline lookup yields CDR1 MNHEY and CDR2 SVGAGI. The V gene end was trimmed by 9 bases and the J gene end by 2 bases; junction bases not matched to a gene: 8. CDR3 in amino acids: CASSPGTATDTQYF. The DNA for the CDR3 is TGTGCCAGTTCGCCCGGGACAGCCACAGATACGCAGTATTTT.

V and J are TRBV6-5 and TRBJ1-1; D unclear. Germline V gives CDR1 MNHEY, CDR2 SVGAGI. Trimming took off 0 bases at V and 1 base at J, with 6 bases between the two ends. The CDR3 spans 14 residues. CDR3 residues: CASSYSPGNTEAFF. CDR3 DNA: TGTGCCAGCAGTTACTCCCCCGGGAACACTGAAGCTTTCTTT.

The chain couples TRBV7-3 to TRBJ2-3, with 8 bases fitting TRBD2. Trimming at V came to 5 bases and at J to 1 base, leaving 8 bases not matched to a gene. This CDR3 region has 16 residues. Germline-derived CDR1 and CDR2 are SGHTA and FQGTGA. The CDR3 bases are TGTGCCAGCAGCACCGGGCGGCGGGGGGGCACAGATACGCAGTATTTT. Its translation is CASSTGRRGGTDTQYF.

V and J are TRBV5-6 and TRBJ1-1; D unclear. This CDR3 is 15 amino acids long. Trimming shortened V by 0 bases and J by 7 bases, and 16 bases separated the two germline ends. Germline CDR1 and CDR2: SGHDT and YYEEEE. The CDR3 nucleotides are TGTGCCAGCAGCTTGGATTCGGGGAGGCAGTTTGAAGCTTTCTTT. Its protein product is CASSLDSGRQFEAFF.

The gene calls are TRBV4-2 and TRBJ2-3; the match to TRBD2 covers 12 bases. The V gene end was trimmed by 2 bases and the J gene end by 1 base; junction bases not matched to a gene: 7. The CDR3 consists of 18 residues. CDR1 and CDR2 (germline): LGHNA, YNFKEQ. CDR3 bases: TGTGCCAGCAGCCAACACCGGACTAGCGGGAAAGGCACAGATACGCAGTATTTT. Its translation is CASSQHRTSGKGTDTQYF.

The chain is built from TRBV7-9 and TRBJ2-3; D not certain. CDR1 and CDR2 (germline): SEHNR, FQNEAQ (reference sequence). Trimming removed 10 bases from V and 0 bases from J, with 14 bases in between. The CDR3 runs 14 residues. CDR3 sequence: CATPYAFSTDTQYF. CDR3 DNA sequence: TGTGCCACTCCCTACGCCTTCAGCACAGATACGCAGTATTTT.

The chain employs TRBV2 and TRBJ1-2; TRBD1 is a possible D gene (5 bases). The CDR3 is 15 residues long. CDR1 and CDR2 from the germline V gene are SNHLY and FYNNEI. Trimming stripped 10 bases from V and 4 bases from J, with 22 bases between. CDR3 sequence reads: CATPRSYGGGYGYTF. CDR3 coding DNA: TGTGCCACCCCAAGGTCGTACGGGGGGGGCTATGGCTACACCTTC. The variable domain in full, with the rest retrieved from reference TRBV2 and TRBJ1-2, is EPEVTQTPSHQVTQMGQEVILRCVPISNHLYFYWYRQILGQKVEFLVSFYNNEISEKSEIFDDQFSVERPDGSNFTLKIRSTKLEDSAMYFCATPRSYGGGYGYTFGSGTRLTVV.

The sample holds one count of this clone. This chain connects TRBV9 to TRBJ2-5; D is possibly TRBD2 (7 bases). With 0 bases removed from V and 2 bases from J, the gap between germline ends came to 17 bases. Germline-derived CDR1 and CDR2 are SGDLS and YYNGEE. CDR3 length: 17 residues. CDR3 residues: CASSVDGGAGDQETQYF. The CDR3 nucleotides are TGTGCCAGCAGCGTAGATGGGGGGGCCGGGGATCAAGAGACCCAGTACTTC.

This clone was seen only a few times. The chain combines TRBV21-1 with TRBJ2-7; the table gives TRBD2 as D, unverified against the DNA. TRBV21-1 is marked as a pseudogene. This CDR3 comprises 16 residues. The CDR3 DNA reads TGTGCCAGCAGCAAGAGTGAAGGACGGGGGGACTACGAGCAGTACTTC. Encoded protein: CASSKSEGRGDYEQYF.

The CDR3 region has the DNA TGTGCCAGCGACGCTCCGGGACAGGGTTGGCATACGCAGTATTTT. The encoded protein is CASDAPGQGWHTQYF. This sequence joins TRBV28 and TRBJ2-3; TRBD1 matches 9 bases. Germline V CDR1 and CDR2: MDHEN, SYDVKM. This CDR3 has 15 residues. Trimming cost V 8 bases and J 7 bases; bases outside gene matches: 13. Full variable domain (outside the CDR3, taken from reference TRBV28 and TRBJ2-3): DVKVTQSSRYLVKRTGEKVFLECVQDMDHENMFWYRQDPGLGLRLIYFSYDVKMKEKGDIPEGYSVSREKKERFSLILESASTNQTSMYLCASDAPGQGWHTQYFGPGTRLTVL.

This clone was seen only once. The rearrangement uses TRBV6-6 and TRBJ1-3, with unresolved D. V was trimmed by 7 bases and J by 4 bases, leaving 14 bases between them. From germline, CDR1 is MNHNY and CDR2 SVGAGI (reference sequence). The CDR3 is 14 amino acids. CDR3 coding DNA: TGTGCCAGCACCGATGCGGGGTCAGGAAACACCATATATTTT. Residues: CASTDAGSGNTIYF.

This sequence joins TRBV18 and TRBJ2-3, with TRBD2 matching 12 bases. After removal of 3 bases from V and 5 bases from J, the junction contained 6 bases not matched to a gene. The CDR3 extends over 16 amino acids. CDR1 is KGHSH, CDR2 LQKENI, per germline. CDR3 loop: CASSPASGGAGDTQYF. The CDR3 coding sequence is TGTGCCAGCTCACCCGCTAGCGGGGGGGCCGGAGATACGCAGTATTTT.

Written as DNA, the CDR3 is TGCAGTGCTCAGTTTGGCGAGACCCAGTACTTC. This translates into CSAQFGETQYF. This chain links TRBV20-1 with TRBJ2-5; D remains unclear. V was pared by 5 bases and J by 5 bases, with 9 bases between. Per germline, CDR1 DFQATT and CDR2 SNEGSKA (reference sequence). The CDR3 contains 11 residues.

The chain joins TRBV28 to TRBJ2-3; maybe TRBD1 (5 bases). Trimming removed 3 bases at V and 6 bases at J, with 16 bases between. Germline CDR1 MDHEN, CDR2 SYDVKM. The length of the CDR3 is 15 residues. The CDR3 DNA reads TGTGCCAGCAGTTTCGGTAGGGCCTCAGGGGATACGCAGTATTTT. This codes for CASSFGRASGDTQYF.

V is TRBV18 and J is TRBJ2-7, with D unclear. This CDR3 is built from 14 residues. The germline V gene encodes CDR1 KGHSH and CDR2 LQKENI. V lost 2 bases to trimming and J lost 1 base, with 9 bases between them. CDR3 nucleotides: TGTGCCAGCTCACCAGTGTCCAGTTCCTACGAGCAGTACTTC. It specifies CASSPVSSSYEQYF.

V is TRBV7-6 and J is TRBJ2-1, with 7 bases matching TRBD2. The CDR3 runs 16 residues. The germline V gene has CDR1 SGHVS and CDR2 FNYEAQ. Trimming took 5 bases from V and 7 from J; bases not matched to a gene: 14. The CDR3 DNA sequence: TGTGCCAGCAGCACCCTCGGCGGGAGTGGGTATAATGAGCAGTTCTTC. Its translation: CASSTLGGSGYNEQFF.

In nucleotides, the CDR3 is TGCGCCAGCAGCTTGGACGGGGAGACCTACAATGAGCAGTTCTTC. This gives the protein CASSLDGETYNEQFF. The rearrangement uses TRBV5-1 and TRBJ2-1; D possibly corresponds to TRBD2 (5 bases). The germline V and J ends were trimmed by 0 bases and 2 bases, with 9 bases remaining between them. Germline V lookup: CDR1 SGHRS, CDR2 YFSETQ. The CDR3 covers 15 residues. The whole variable domain, filled in from reference TRBV5-1 and TRBJ2-1, reads KAGVTQTPRYLIKTRGQQVTLSCSPISGHRSVSWYQQTPGQGLQFLFEYFSETQRNKGNFPGRFSGRQFSNSRSEMNVSTLELGDSALYLCASSLDGETYNEQFFGPGTRLTVL.

V and J are TRBV10-3 and TRBJ2-7; D is perhaps TRBD1 (6 bases). Germline loops: CDR1 ENHRY, CDR2 SYGVKD. The CDR3 covers 16 residues. Trimming left V 0 bases short and J 0 bases short, with 12 bases between. The CDR3: CAISESRLGGSYEQYF. The CDR3 DNA sequence: TGTGCCATCAGTGAGTCCCGATTAGGGGGCTCCTACGAGCAGTACTTC.

The chain couples TRBV29-1 to TRBJ2-1; D is perhaps TRBD2 (5 bases). CDR3 size: 12 residues. The V end lost 6 bases, the J end lost 2 bases, and 8 bases lay between the germline ends. CDR1 and CDR2 (germline): SQVTM, ANQGSEA. Here the CDR3 DNA reads TGCAGCGTGTCCGGGACCTACAATGAGCAGTTCTTC. Protein sequence: CSVSGTYNEQFF.

The chain carries TRBV4-1 and TRBJ2-7, with D possibly being TRBD2 (6 bases). V lost 3 bases and J 0 bases, leaving 15 bases between the germline ends. This CDR3 has 16 amino acids. CDR1 MGHRA and CDR2 YSYEKL come from the germline V gene. CDR3 region: CASSHLALMSSYEQYF. Written as DNA, the CDR3 is TGCGCCAGCAGCCACCTAGCGCTTATGAGCTCCTACGAGCAGTACTTC.

This chain links TRBV12-1 with TRBJ1-2; the DNA was not used to check the table's D call, TRBD1. TRBV12-1 constitutes a pseudogene. This CDR3 region has 15 residues. Here the CDR3 reads CASSFASYNSRGYTF. As DNA, the CDR3 is TGTGCCAGCAGCTTTGCATCTTATAACAGCCGTGGCTACACCTTC.

The chain has TRBV7-2 and TRBJ2-7; the match to TRBD2 covers 7 bases. The length of the CDR3 is 16 residues. V trimming: 5 bases; J trimming: 6 bases; junction bases outside the gene matches: 16. Germline assignment: CDR1 SGHTA and CDR2 FQGNSA. CDR3 coding DNA: TGTGCCAGCAGCCGTTTTGCGCAGCGGGGTCTATCCGAGCAGTACTTC. It is translated as CASSRFAQRGLSEQYF.